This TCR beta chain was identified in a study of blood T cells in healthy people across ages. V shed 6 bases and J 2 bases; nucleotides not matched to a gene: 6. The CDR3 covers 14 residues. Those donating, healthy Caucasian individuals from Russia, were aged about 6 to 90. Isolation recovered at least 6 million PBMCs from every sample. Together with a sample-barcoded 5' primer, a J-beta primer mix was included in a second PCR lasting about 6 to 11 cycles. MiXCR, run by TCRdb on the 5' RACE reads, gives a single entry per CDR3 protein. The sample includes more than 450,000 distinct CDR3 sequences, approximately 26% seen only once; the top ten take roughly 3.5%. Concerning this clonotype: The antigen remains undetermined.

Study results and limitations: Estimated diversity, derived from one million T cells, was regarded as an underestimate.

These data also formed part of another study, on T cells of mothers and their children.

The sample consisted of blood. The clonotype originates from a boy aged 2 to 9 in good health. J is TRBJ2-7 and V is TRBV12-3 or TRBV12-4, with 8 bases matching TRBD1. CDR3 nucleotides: TGTGCCAGCAGCTCTCTGACAGGGGCCTACGAGCAGTACTTC. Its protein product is CASSSLTGAYEQYF.